The rows below give T cell receptor beta chains drawn from one sample of a study of a mutant IDH1 vaccine in newly diagnosed glioma. Assay: immunoSEQ multiplex PCR; the TCRdb copy retains only in-frame clones and omits some. In the table there are about 110,000 clones, under 90% of which are singletons. No antigens are known for them. The sequencing used PBMCs, collected from a glioma patient whose treatment included an IDH1 peptide vaccine. These receptor sequences come from a woman in her fifties or sixties with glioma. Each CDR3 is given with its conserved first and last residue. The D gene is left open where the match is weak. Expanded clones are given a class, and other clones once, few, many or no size at all.

CDR3 DNA	CDR3 protein	V gene	J gene	D gene	clone size
TGCAGCCATTCAGGCGTCAATGGCTACACCTTC	CSHSGVNGYTF	TRBV29-1	TRBJ1-2	.	.
TGCGCCAGCAGGAGACAGGGGAACACTGAAGCTTTCTTT	CASRRQGNTEAFF	TRBV23-1	TRBJ1-1	TRBD1	.
TGTGCCAGTAGTATCGGACTAGCGGATTACAATGAGCAGTTCTTC	CASSIGLADYNEQFF	TRBV19	TRBJ2-1	TRBD2	.
TGCGCCAGCAGCCTACCAGGGGGCGTGGAGACCCAGTACTTC	CASSLPGGVETQYF	TRBV5-1	TRBJ2-5	TRBD1	once
TGTGCCGGACAGGGAACCGGGGAGCTGTTTTTT	CAGQGTGELFF	TRBV30	TRBJ2-2	TRBD1	.
TGTGCCAGTAGTATTCTGGGGAACCGAGAATTTGGGGCCAACGTCCTGACTTTC	CASSILGNREFGANVLTF	TRBV19	TRBJ2-6	.	.
TGTGCCAGCAGCCAAGACAGGGCAGGGGACTATGGCTACACCTTC	CASSQDRAGDYGYTF	TRBV14	TRBJ1-2	.	.
TGCAGTGCTAGCCCTAATGAGCAGTTCTTC	CSASPNEQFF	TRBV20-1	TRBJ2-1	.	once
TGTGCCAGCAGTTTATCCACCCGTACCGGCAATGAGCAGTTCTTC	CASSLSTRTGNEQFF	TRBV27	TRBJ2-1	.	.
TGTGCCAGCAGTTTCAACCAGGGATTCGGTCAGCCCCAGCATTTT	CASSFNQGFGQPQHF	TRBV27	TRBJ1-5	.	.
TGTGCCTGGAGAAAACCCGGTCTTGGCGGGGAGCTGTTTTTT	CAWRKPGLGGELFF	TRBV30	TRBJ2-2	.	once
TGTGCCAGCAGCTTGTCCGGGGACGGGAACACTGAAGCTTTCTTT	CASSLSGDGNTEAFF	TRBV5-4	TRBJ1-1	.	.
TGCGCCAGCAGCTTGGTTGGACAAAAATTCTCTGGAAACACCATATATTTT	CASSLVGQKFSGNTIYF	TRBV5-1	TRBJ1-3	.	.
TGCGCCAGCAGCTTCTCCCCAACAACTTCCTCCTACGAGCAGTACTTC	CASSFSPTTSSYEQYF	TRBV5-1	TRBJ2-7	.	.
TGTGCCAGCAGCCCCAAGGACAGCTACGAGCAGTACTTC	CASSPKDSYEQYF	TRBV9	TRBJ2-7	.	.
TGCGCCAGCAGCGGCGGGAGGGTTGACGGGGAGCTGTTTTTT	CASSGGRVDGELFF	TRBV4-1	TRBJ2-2	TRBD2	.
TGTGCCAGCAGCCCCGGGGCGGGATACTCCTACGAGCAGTACTTC	CASSPGAGYSYEQYF	TRBV4-2	TRBJ2-7	.	.
TGTGCCAGCAGCTCTGGGGGGGAGACCCAGTACTTC	CASSSGGETQYF	TRBV7-9	TRBJ2-5	.	.
TGTGCCACCAGTGGGGGTCCCTACGAGCAGTACTTC	CATSGGPYEQYF	TRBV27	TRBJ2-7	.	.
TGTGCCAGCACCCTGGGGAGGACTAACTACAATGAGCAGTTCTTC	CASTLGRTNYNEQFF	TRBV2	TRBJ2-1	.	.
TGTGCCAGTAGTCCTCGGGCCCCCTGGGGTGAAAAACTGTTTTTT	CASSPRAPWGEKLFF	TRBV19	TRBJ1-4	.	.
TGTGCCAGCAGTGAAGAAAGCCGGGACCGAGAGTTCTTC	CASSEESRDREFF	TRBV2	TRBJ2-1	.	.
TGCGCCAGCAGCCCTGTAGCGGGGGTCACCGGGGAGCTGTTTTTT	CASSPVAGVTGELFF	TRBV5-1	TRBJ2-2	TRBD2	.
TGTGCCAGCAGTTCCGAGCAGATCCAAGAGACCCAGTACTTC	CASSSEQIQETQYF	TRBV6-5	TRBJ2-5	.	.
TGTGCCAGTAGTAGCCGACAGGTGTTGAACACTGAAGCTTTCTTT	CASSSRQVLNTEAFF	TRBV19	TRBJ1-1	.	.
TGTGCCAGCAGCTTACGGCTAGCGGGAGGGTACAATGAGCAGTTCTTC	CASSLRLAGGYNEQFF	TRBV7-8	TRBJ2-1	TRBD2	.
TGTGCCAGCAGTCGACGGACCGGGGAGCTGTTTTTT	CASSRRTGELFF	TRBV28	TRBJ2-2	.	.
TGTGCCAGCAATAACAGGGGGCTCACTGAAGCTTTCTTT	CASNNRGLTEAFF	TRBV2	TRBJ1-1	TRBD1	.
TGTGCCAGCAGCCCAAGCCGTGGCCCGGCCCGCGGGGAGTTC	CASSPSRGPARGEF	TRBV5-4	TRBJ2-7	.	once
TGTGCCACCAGTCAGAACCAGGGTAACTATGGCTACACCTTC	CATSQNQGNYGYTF	TRBV15	TRBJ1-2	.	.
TGTGCCACCAGCATTATAGCGGGAGAGGGCGAGCAGTTCTTC	CATSIIAGEGEQFF	TRBV15	TRBJ2-1	TRBD2	.
TGTGCCAGCAGCCCCTGGGGGGCCAGCTCCTATAATTCACCCCTCCACTTT	CASSPWGASSYNSPLHF	TRBV5-6	TRBJ1-6	.	.